These T cell receptor beta chains were read from a single sample in a study of patients and donors after allogeneic stem cell transplantation. From the RT-PCR reads, TCRdb called clonotypes with MiXCR, one entry per CDR3 protein. The data contain about 110,000 distinct CDR3 sequences, 35% of them singletons. Sequenced: blood, either unsorted or a sorted T cell fraction (not recorded which). The receptor set was obtained from a human donor who was either an allogeneic HSCT recipient or a stem cell or donor lymphocyte infusion donor (not recorded which). It is not recorded whose cells these are; they may come from a transplant donor. Each CDR3 is given without its conserved first and last residue. D genes are given only for firm matches.

.	TRBV20-1	TRBJ1-2	SARDVRGNYGYT
TRBD1	TRBV28	TRBJ1-2	ASSSRTGAKT
TRBD1	TRBV6-2/TRBV6-3	TRBJ2-5	ASSRTGETQY
.	TRBV7-9	TRBJ2-7	ASIFPEYEQY
TRBD1	TRBV7-9	TRBJ1-4	ASSGRDRGTEKLF
.	TRBV3-1	TRBJ1-5	ASSSGLAFNQPQH
TRBD1	TRBV12-3/TRBV12-4	TRBJ1-5	ASSTRTGGDQPQH
.	TRBV6-2/TRBV6-3	TRBJ1-5	ASSPPGGYIQPQH
TRBD1	TRBV7-8	TRBJ2-1	ASSHLGTGATNEQF
TRBD2	TRBV3-1	TRBJ2-7	ASSQDFLIWGGYEQY